This T cell receptor beta chain was observed in a study of T cells after yellow fever vaccination. TCRdb recomputed calls from the 5' RACE reads with MiXCR, one row per CDR3 protein. The sample holds 350,000 to 450,000 distinct CDR3 sequences, around 6.5% seen once. The CDR3 loop spans 14 amino acids. Germline CDR1 ENHRY, CDR2 SYGVKD. V was trimmed by 5 bases and J by 5 bases, leaving 12 bases between them. The rearrangement links TRBV10-3 to TRBJ2-2; D remains unclear. The material was PBMCs, obtained 5 days after the yellow fever booster vaccination. The sequence was collected from a man under 40 who received the YFV17D yellow fever vaccine. CDR3 amino acids: CAISTDRETGELFF. CDR3 DNA sequence: TGTGCCATCAGTACGGATCGAGAAACCGGGGAGCTGTTTTTT.